Below, 21 T cell receptor beta chains from the same sample are listed, as sequenced in a study of CD8+CD57+ T cells in acquired aplastic anemia. Flow cytometry had shown expanded CD8+CD57+ cells in the patients chosen for sequencing. TCR beta VDJ and CDR3 profiling used genomic DNA as template. From the reads, TCRdb called clonotypes with MiXCR, one entry per CDR3 protein. Seen here are about 160,000 distinct CDR3 sequences, roughly half observed once, and the top ten hold roughly 2.9%. Sequenced material: sorted CD4+, CD8+, or CD8+CD57+ T cells (not recorded which) from PBMCs. The origin of the receptors is a human donor with aplastic anemia.

The V call is TRBV24-1, the J call TRBJ1-2; D not certain. The V gene lost 1 base and the J gene lost 2 bases, with 7 bases spanning the gap. Germline V gives CDR1 KGHDR, CDR2 SFDVKD. The CDR3 sequence is 14 residues long. The CDR3 DNA is TGTGCCACCAGTGATTTCGCCAGGAACTATGGCTACACCTTC. It translates to CATSDFARNYGYTF.

The chain joins TRBV19 to TRBJ2-6; possibly TRBD2 for D (5 bases). CDR3 size: 14 residues. The germline V gene has CDR1 LNHDA and CDR2 SQIVND (reference sequence). Trimming shortened V by 5 bases and J by 2 bases, and 7 bases separated the two germline ends. CDR3 protein: CASSQEAGANVLTF. Here the CDR3 DNA reads TGTGCCAGTAGTCAGGAGGCTGGGGCCAACGTCCTGACTTTC.

This clonotype showed up many times. This chain uses TRBV24-1 with TRBJ1-5; D ambiguous. V was clipped by 2 bases and J by 3 bases, with 1 base between them. Germline CDR1 and CDR2: KGHDR and SFDVKD. The CDR3 totals 12 residues. Here the CDR3 DNA reads TGTGCCACCAGTGATTCCAATCAGCCCCAGCATTTT. Encoded protein: CATSDSNQPQHF.

The chain recombines TRBV11-3 with TRBJ1-5; 8 positions match TRBD1. J was trimmed by 1 base and V by 5 bases; bases with no gene match: 4. The length of the CDR3 is 15 residues. Germline lookup yields CDR1 SGHNT and CDR2 YENEEA. CDR3 sequence: CASSRGTGSNQPQHF. The CDR3 coding sequence is TGTGCCAGCAGCCGGGGGACAGGCAGCAATCAGCCCCAGCATTTT.

This clonotype was seen more than once but under ten times. The J gene is TRBJ1-2, the V gene TRBV18; possibly TRBD1 for D (5 bases). The CDR3 extends over 12 amino acids. In germline, CDR1 is KGHSH, CDR2 LQKENI. V lost 6 bases, J lost 8 bases, and 13 bases lay in between. Written as DNA, the CDR3 is TGTGCCAGCTCGGATGGGACGGTCGGCTACACCTTC. Amino acids: CASSDGTVGYTF.

This clonotype was found many times. Here the CDR3 reads CASSQEPSEGDTQYF. The CDR3 nucleotides are TGTGCCAGCAGCCAAGAACCCAGCGAGGGAGATACGCAGTATTTT. This chain connects TRBV4-2 to TRBJ2-3; perhaps TRBD2 as D (5 bases). The CDR3 totals 15 residues. Trimming stripped 0 bases from V and 5 bases from J, with 12 bases between. From germline, CDR1 is LGHNA and CDR2 YNFKEQ.

The chain links TRBV4-1 to TRBJ2-3; 10 nucleotides line up with TRBD2. V shed 0 bases and J 4 bases; nucleotides not matched to a gene: 13. CDR3 length: 19 amino acids. Per the germline V gene, CDR1 is MGHRA and CDR2 is YSYEKL. The CDR3 DNA follows: TGCGCCAGCAGCCAAGATAGGAGCGGGGGGGCCATTAGCGCAGATACGCAGTATTTT. This encodes CASSQDRSGGAISADTQYF.

This chain connects TRBV5-6 to TRBJ1-4; the D gene is possibly TRBD1 (5 bases). The V gene's germline CDR1 is SGHDT and CDR2 YYEEEE. The V end lost 4 bases, the J end lost 0 bases, and 10 bases lay between the germline ends. The CDR3 is 15 residues long. As DNA, the CDR3 is TGTGCCAGCAGCCCCGGGGCGGCAACTAATGAAAAACTGTTTTTT. Protein sequence: CASSPGAATNEKLFF.

This clonotype was counted only a few times. The chain combines TRBV30 with TRBJ1-6, with D hard to call. Germline CDR1 reads GTSNPN; CDR2 reads SVGIG (reference sequence). The CDR3 runs to 13 residues. Deletions cut 3 bases from V and 7 bases from J, with 10 bases between. This chain's CDR3 is CAWRPPGNSPLHF. Here the CDR3 DNA reads TGTGCCTGGAGACCACCTGGGAATTCACCCCTCCACTTT.

This chain links TRBV4-1 with TRBJ2-5, with TRBD1 as a possible D gene (6 bases). Germline V gives CDR1 MGHRA, CDR2 YSYEKL. CDR3 length: 14 residues. V lost 2 bases, J lost 2 bases, and 9 bases lay in between. In nucleotides, the CDR3 is TGCGCCAGCAGCCAACAGGGGAAACAAGAGACCCAGTACTTC. Its protein product is CASSQQGKQETQYF.

This clonotype came up a few times. The V call is TRBV11-3, the J call TRBJ2-1; 7 bases agree with TRBD2. CDR3 size: 14 residues. V lost 8 bases to trimming and J lost 5 bases; unmatched junction nucleotides: 9. Germline V gene data show CDR1 as SGHNT and CDR2 as YENEEA. CDR3 in amino acids: CASSPAGAHNEQFF. For the CDR3, the DNA is TGTGCCAGCTCACCGGCGGGAGCGCACAATGAGCAGTTCTTC.

The table lists this clonotype with many counts. CDR3 sequence (DNA): TGTGCCAGCAGTCTAGCGGGAGGGCCGGCAGATACGCAGTATTTT. It yields the protein CASSLAGGPADTQYF. The chain recombines TRBV6-1 with TRBJ2-3, with 12 nucleotides matching TRBD2. CDR1 and CDR2 from the germline V gene are MNHNS and SASEGT. The CDR3 has 15 amino acids. The V segment lost 5 bases and the J segment 4 bases; nucleotides outside the gene matches: 4.

In the case of this clonotype: This sequence may be a read error, since a much larger clone differs from it by one base. The V gene is TRBV10-3, the J gene TRBJ2-1; TRBD1 agrees at 9 bases. The J segment lost 0 bases and the V segment lost 6 bases, leaving 0 bases of the junction unmatched. The CDR3 is 14 amino acids. CDR1 is ENHRY and CDR2 is SYGVKD in the germline V gene. CDR3 loop: CAIRDRGSYNEQFF. The CDR3 DNA reads as TGTGCCATCAGGGACAGGGGCTCCTACAATGAGCAGTTCTTC.

The chain recombines TRBV2 with TRBJ1-2; D ambiguous. The CDR3 length is 13 residues. Per the germline V gene, CDR1 is SNHLY and CDR2 is FYNNEI. Trimming took off 5 bases at V and 4 bases at J, with 11 bases between the two ends. CDR3 protein: CASSSPTIYGYTF. CDR3 nucleotide sequence: TGTGCCAGCAGTTCTCCGACCATCTATGGCTACACCTTC.

In this sample, this clonotype turned up a few times. The CDR3 ends on some other residue instead of the conserved phenylalanine or tryptophan, so this is likely a read error. The chain carries TRBV9 and TRBJ1-1, with D maybe TRBD1 (5 bases). The V end was cut by 2 bases, the J end by 3 bases, with 8 bases between. CDR3 length: 13 residues. The germline CDR1 and CDR2 sequences are SGDLS and YYNGEE. The CDR3: CASSVGGYTEAFL. The DNA for the CDR3 is TGTGCCAGCAGCGTGGGGGGGTACACTGAAGCTTTCCTT.

This clonotype was observed many times. The chain has TRBV9 and TRBJ2-1, with TRBD2 matching 10 bases. The CDR3 sequence is 17 residues long. V lost 4 bases and J lost 4; bases outside the gene matches: 11. The V gene's germline CDR1 is SGDLS and CDR2 YYNGEE. In DNA form, the CDR3 reads TGTGCCAGCAGCTCAGGTGTACTAGCGGGATCTTACAATGAGCAGTTCTTC. Protein product: CASSSGVLAGSYNEQFF. Looking up the rest from reference TRBV9 and TRBJ2-1 gives the full variable domain: DSGVTQTPKHLITATGQRVTLRCSPRSGDLSVYWYQQSLDQGLQFLIQYYNGEERAKGNILERFSAQQFPDLHSELNLSSLELGDSALYFCASSSGVLAGSYNEQFFGPGTRLTVL.

Of note for this clonotype: The junction and the germline gene differ at one end; a read error may be behind it. The rearrangement uses TRBV2 and TRBJ1-6; D possibly corresponds to TRBD1 (6 bases). The CDR3 covers 12 residues. The germline CDR1 and CDR2 sequences are SNHLY and FYNNEI. The CDR3 loop is CASYGQRPPLHF. The CDR3 bases are TGTGCCAGCTATGGACAGCGTCCACCCCTTCACTTT.

The J gene is TRBJ2-3, the V gene TRBV10-3, with TRBD2 matching 16 bases. Trimming took 8 bases from V and 6 from J; bases not matched to a gene: 5. This CDR3 comprises 15 residues. Germline CDR1 is ENHRY and CDR2 is SYGVKD. CDR3 protein: CAIGTSGGAGDTQYF. The CDR3 coding sequence is TGTGCCATCGGGACTAGCGGGGGGGCGGGCGATACGCAGTATTTT.

At least ten counts were recorded for this clonotype. CDR3 nucleotide sequence: TGCAGCGTTGGTCCCGAGAATGGCTACACCTTC. Amino acids: CSVGPENGYTF. The genes are TRBV29-1 and TRBJ1-2; D unresolved. The V end was cut by 4 bases, the J end by 6 bases, with 9 bases between. CDR1 and CDR2 from the germline V gene are SQVTM and ANQGSEA. CDR3 size: 11 residues.

The rearrangement joins TRBV15 to TRBJ2-7; D perhaps matches TRBD1 (6 bases). Germline V lookup: CDR1 LNHNV, CDR2 YYDKDF (reference sequence). The CDR3 spans 15 residues. The V gene lost 5 bases and the J gene lost 0 bases, with 14 bases spanning the gap. CDR3 DNA sequence: TGTGCCACCAGCGTCCAACAGGGCCCCTCCTACGAGCAGTACTTC. It codes for CATSVQQGPSYEQYF.

This clonotype was counted at least ten times. The rearrangement links TRBV6-5 to TRBJ2-2; D remains unclear. The CDR3 loop spans 13 amino acids. Germline CDR1 and CDR2: MNHEY and SVGAGI. V shed 1 base and J shed 4 bases, with 4 bases lying between them. CDR3 region: CASSYFGTGELFF. For the CDR3, the DNA is TGTGCCAGCAGTTACTTTGGCACCGGGGAGCTGTTTTTT.